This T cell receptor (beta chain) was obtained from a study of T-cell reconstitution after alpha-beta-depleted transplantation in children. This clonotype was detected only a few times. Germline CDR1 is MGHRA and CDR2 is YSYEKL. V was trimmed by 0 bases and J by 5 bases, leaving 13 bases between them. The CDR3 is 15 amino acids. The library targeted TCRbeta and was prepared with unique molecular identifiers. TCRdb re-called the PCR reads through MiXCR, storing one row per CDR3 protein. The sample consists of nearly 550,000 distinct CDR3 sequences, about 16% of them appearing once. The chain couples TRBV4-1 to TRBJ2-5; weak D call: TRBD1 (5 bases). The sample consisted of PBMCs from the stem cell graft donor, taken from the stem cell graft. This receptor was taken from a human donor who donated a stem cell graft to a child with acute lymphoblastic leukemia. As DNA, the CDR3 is TGCGCCAGCAGCCAAGATCAGACAGCAATCGAGACCCAGTACTTC. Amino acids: CASSQDQTAIETQYF.